These T cell receptor beta chains were read from a single sample in a study of OX40 agonist ivuxolimab in advanced cancers. Produced via immunoSEQ multiplex PCR; TCRdb's table is partial and in-frame only. The sample has around 50,000 clones, approximately 84% seen once. The source material was CD4+ or CD8+ T cells sorted from blood, sampled in a trial of the OX40 agonist ivuxolimab. The receptors stem from an adult with an advanced solid tumor such as melanoma, head and neck, liver or kidney cancer. CDR3s include the opening cysteine and the closing phenylalanine or tryptophan. Fields, in order: V gene, clone size, J gene, D gene, CDR3 DNA, CDR3 protein. A D gene is named only where the DNA matches it firmly. Not every row has a clone size; where given, it reads once, few, many or a size class.

>TRBV27|-|TRBJ1-1|-
TGTGCCAGCAGTTTCCAAAGTGGAGGTGTCCGAACTGAAGCTTTCTTT
CASSFQSGGVRTEAFF
>TRBV14|-|TRBJ1-6|-
TGTGCCAGCCGGAGCTCCTATAATTCACCCCTCCACTTT
CASRSSYNSPLHF
>TRBV28|-|TRBJ2-2|-
TGTGCCAGCCAAGGACCTTGGGGCACCGGGGAGCTGTTTTTT
CASQGPWGTGELFF
>TRBV28|-|TRBJ2-3|TRBD2
TGTGCCAGCAGCCCGACCGGACTAGCGGGAACCGATACGCAGTATTTT
CASSPTGLAGTDTQYF
>TRBV4-1|-|TRBJ1-2|TRBD1
TGCGCCAGCAGCCAAGACGGGGGACAGGGCCCCCACACCTTC
CASSQDGGQGPHTF
>TRBV19|once|TRBJ2-2|TRBD2
TGTGCCAGTAGTACCCCTAGCGGGAACACCGGGGAGCTGTTTTTT
CASSTPSGNTGELFF
>TRBV19|-|TRBJ1-4|TRBD1
TGTGCCAGTAGTAAGGGACGGACAGGGGCGAATGAAAAACTGTTTTTT
CASSKGRTGANEKLFF
>TRBV6-6|-|TRBJ2-7|-
TGTGCCAGCACCCAGCACTACGAGCAGTACTTC
CASTQHYEQYF
>TRBV5-1|-|TRBJ2-7|-
TGCGCCAGCAGCCGGGGGACCTCGTTAGGCGACGAGCAGTACTTC
CASSRGTSLGDEQYF
>TRBV4-3|-|TRBJ2-5|-
TGCGCCAGCAGCCAAGACTCTTGGGGGTTCCAAGAGACCCAGTACTTC
CASSQDSWGFQETQYF
>TRBV7-8|once|TRBJ1-1|TRBD1
TGTGCCAGCAGCCGACGGGACAGGGGTAGTTGGACTGAAGCTTTCTTT
CASSRRDRGSWTEAFF
>TRBV7-3|-|TRBJ2-3|TRBD1
TGTGCCAGCAGCCCCGGACAGGGGACAGATACGCAGTATTTT
CASSPGQGTDTQYF
>TRBV19|few|TRBJ2-6|TRBD1
TGTGCCAGCGCTGACAGGGCCCCTCACTCTGGGGCCAACGTCCTGACTTTC
CASADRAPHSGANVLTF
>TRBV7-9|-|TRBJ1-2|-
TGTGCCAGCAGCTTCTCGGTTGGGGCAGGGAACTATGGCTACACCTTC
CASSFSVGAGNYGYTF
>TRBV6-6|-|TRBJ2-1|-
TGTGCCAGCAGTTACTCGACGGACAATGAGCAGTTCTTC
CASSYSTDNEQFF
>TRBV21-1|-|TRBJ2-7|-
TGTGCCAGCAGCAAAGAAGAGGCCAGCAGTTACGAGCAGTACTTC
CASSKEEASSYEQYF
>TRBV29-1|-|TRBJ2-2|-
TGCAGCGTGGCGACCGGGGAGCTGTTTTTT
CSVATGELFF
>TRBV28|-|TRBJ2-1|-
TGTGCCAGCAGTTGGGGGGCTGCTGAGCAGTTCTTC
CASSWGAAEQFF
>TRBV27|-|TRBJ1-4|TRBD1
TGTGCCAGCAGTTTATTGGGACAGTCTCAGGAAAAACTGTTTTTT
CASSLLGQSQEKLFF
>TRBV19|-|TRBJ1-2|-
TGTGCCAGTAGAACCATCTATGGCGGCTACACCTTC
CASRTIYGGYTF